The rows below give T cell receptor beta chains drawn from one sample of a study of technical replicates of blood from a few donors. Sequencing used immunoSEQ multiplex PCR; TCRdb keeps in-frame clones, though not all of them. The table shows fewer than 90,000 clones, with around 94% occurring only once. The sequencing input was T cells isolated from PBMCs. The source is a human donor in good health. Both conserved end residues are part of each CDR3. D genes are given only for firm matches. Some rows have no size entry. The others give once, few or many, or a class for an expanded clone.

J: TRBJ2-7
D: .
size: .
V: TRBV10-3
DNA: TGTGCCATCAGTGAGTCGATCAGTCCCTACGAGCAGTACTTC
CDR3: CAISESISPYEQYF

J: TRBJ2-3
D: .
size: .
V: TRBV7-3
DNA: TGTGCCAGCAGCTTACTGGGGGCTATAGATACGCAGTATTTT
CDR3: CASSLLGAIDTQYF

J: TRBJ2-5
D: TRBD1
size: .
V: TRBV7-2
DNA: TGTGCCAGCAGATCCGGGACAGAAGAGACCCAGTACTTC
CDR3: CASRSGTEETQYF

J: TRBJ2-7
D: TRBD2
size: once
V: TRBV2
DNA: TGTGCCAGCCGAGAAGGGGAGGGTTTCGCCTACGAGCAGTACTTC
CDR3: CASREGEGFAYEQYF

J: TRBJ2-7
D: TRBD2
size: .
V: TRBV9
DNA: TGTGCCAGCAGCGTAGCTACGGGATCTAGCGGGCTATACGAGCAGTACTTC
CDR3: CASSVATGSSGLYEQYF

J: TRBJ1-2
D: .
size: .
V: TRBV7-2
DNA: TGTGCCAGCAGCTTTGGACAATTCTATGGCTACACCTTC
CDR3: CASSFGQFYGYTF

J: TRBJ1-5
D: .
size: .
V: TRBV11-2
DNA: TGTGCCAGCAGCTTAACAGTGACCGCTCAGCCCCAGCATTTT
CDR3: CASSLTVTAQPQHF

J: TRBJ1-2
D: .
size: .
V: TRBV12-2
DNA: TGTGCAAGTCGCTCGATAAACAGGGGTAACTATGGCTACACCTTC
CDR3: CASRSINRGNYGYTF

J: TRBJ2-1
D: .
size: .
V: TRBV6-1
DNA: TGTGCCAGCAGTCCCGCTAGCGCCAACAATGAGCAGTTCTTC
CDR3: CASSPASANNEQFF

J: TRBJ2-3
D: TRBD1
size: .
V: TRBV2
DNA: TGTGCCAGCAGTGGGGACAGGGGTGGAGGCACAGATACGCAGTATTTT
CDR3: CASSGDRGGGTDTQYF

J: TRBJ1-1
D: .
size: .
V: TRBV28
DNA: TGTGCCAGCAGTTTACTGGGGAGGAACACTGAAGCTTTCTTT
CDR3: CASSLLGRNTEAFF

J: TRBJ1-1
D: .
size: .
V: TRBV7-9
DNA: TGTGCCAGCAGCTTAGAAAGGGGGTGGACTGAAGCTTTCTTT
CDR3: CASSLERGWTEAFF

J: TRBJ2-3
D: .
size: .
V: TRBV19
DNA: TGTGCCAGTAAGCAGGGAGGTGGTACGCAGTATTTT
CDR3: CASKQGGGTQYF

J: TRBJ2-7
D: TRBD2
size: once
V: TRBV27
DNA: TGTGCCAGCAGTTTTATTAAGGCTAGCGGGGCCTACGAGCAGTACTTC
CDR3: CASSFIKASGAYEQYF

J: TRBJ2-1
D: TRBD2
size: .
V: TRBV25-1
DNA: TGTGCCAGCAGTCTCCATTGGGGTAGCGGGAGTAGCAATGAGCAGTTCTTC
CDR3: CASSLHWGSGSSNEQFF

J: TRBJ2-7
D: TRBD2
size: .
V: TRBV5-1
DNA: TGCGCCAGCAGCTTGTTTCCTTTGGGGCGGGAGGGGGAGCAGTACTTC
CDR3: CASSLFPLGREGEQYF

J: TRBJ2-5
D: TRBD2
size: .
V: TRBV27
DNA: TGTGCCAGCAGTGAGCCTAAAGGTAGCGGGAGGGAGACCCAGTACTTC
CDR3: CASSEPKGSGRETQYF

J: TRBJ1-2
D: .
size: .
V: TRBV7-2
DNA: TGTGCCAGCAGCTTAGCGGACAGAGGAATTTATGGCTACACCTTC
CDR3: CASSLADRGIYGYTF

J: TRBJ1-5
D: .
size: .
V: TRBV6-6
DNA: TGTGCCAGCAGTTTAGGACAGAATAGCAATCAGCCCCAGCATTTT
CDR3: CASSLGQNSNQPQHF

J: TRBJ2-5
D: TRBD2
size: .
V: TRBV7-3
DNA: TGTGCCAGCAGCTTCGGCGGGGGTAAAGAGACCCAGTACTTC
CDR3: CASSFGGGKETQYF

J: TRBJ2-1
D: TRBD2
size: .
V: TRBV5-1
DNA: TGCGCCAGCAGCTCCGGGGGGAGATCCTACAATGAGCAGTTCTTC
CDR3: CASSSGGRSYNEQFF

J: TRBJ2-7
D: .
size: .
V: TRBV14
DNA: TGTGCCAGCAGCAATACCCGGGAGACCTACGAGCAGTACTTC
CDR3: CASSNTRETYEQYF

J: TRBJ2-7
D: .
size: .
V: TRBV6-6
DNA: TGTGCCAGCAGTTACGGACAGAGCTCCTACGAGCAGTACTTC
CDR3: CASSYGQSSYEQYF

J: TRBJ2-1
D: TRBD2
size: once
V: TRBV5-6
DNA: TGTGCCAGCAGAGGGACTAGCGGGTACAATGAGCAGTTCTTC
CDR3: CASRGTSGYNEQFF

J: TRBJ2-7
D: .
size: .
V: TRBV9
DNA: TGTGCCAGCAGCGTAAGGGACATGCCATTAGCCTACGAGCAGTACTTC
CDR3: CASSVRDMPLAYEQYF

J: TRBJ1-2
D: .
size: .
V: TRBV13
DNA: TGTGCCAGCAGCTTGTCAGGGGACTATGGCTACACCTTC
CDR3: CASSLSGDYGYTF

J: TRBJ2-7
D: TRBD1
size: .
V: TRBV4-1
DNA: TGCGCCAGCAGCCCCGGACAGGAGCCTACGGAGCAGTACTTC
CDR3: CASSPGQEPTEQYF

J: TRBJ1-1
D: .
size: .
V: TRBV6-1
DNA: TGTGCCAGCAGTGCAGCCGACAGCCACACTGAAGCTTTCTTT
CDR3: CASSAADSHTEAFF

J: TRBJ2-7
D: .
size: .
V: TRBV7-2
DNA: TGTGCCAGCAGCGACCGACAGAACTACGAGCAGTACTTC
CDR3: CASSDRQNYEQYF

J: TRBJ2-1
D: .
size: few
V: TRBV5-6
DNA: TGTGCCAGCAGCTTGGGGGGGGACAATGAGCAGTTCTTC
CDR3: CASSLGGDNEQFF

J: TRBJ2-7
D: .
size: .
V: TRBV4-3
DNA: TGCGCCAGCAGCCAAGATGTACGTAGCCTGAGATACGAGCAGTACTTC
CDR3: CASSQDVRSLRYEQYF

J: TRBJ2-7
D: TRBD2
size: .
V: TRBV7-2
DNA: TGTGCCAGCAGCTCGGACTTACCGCGGGGGTACGAGCAGTACTTC
CDR3: CASSSDLPRGYEQYF

J: TRBJ2-5
D: TRBD2
size: .
V: TRBV6-5
DNA: TGTGCCAGCAGTTACCTTTCAGCGGGGGGGGAGACCCAGTACTTC
CDR3: CASSYLSAGGETQYF

J: TRBJ2-5
D: TRBD1
size: .
V: TRBV5-1
DNA: TGCGCCAGCAGCTCCAGGACAGGGAAAGGGACCCAAGAGACCCAGTACTTC
CDR3: CASSSRTGKGTQETQYF

J: TRBJ2-7
D: .
size: .
V: TRBV30
DNA: TGTGCCTGGTTCACAGGCTACGAGCAGTACTTC
CDR3: CAWFTGYEQYF

J: TRBJ2-7
D: TRBD2
size: .
V: TRBV18
DNA: TGTGCCAGCTCACCAATATTAGCGGGAGGTCTCGAGCAGTACTTC
CDR3: CASSPILAGGLEQYF

J: TRBJ2-1
D: .
size: .
V: TRBV4-1
DNA: TGCGCCAGCAGCCAAGGACGCAATAGGAGGAGTTATGAGCAGTTCTTC
CDR3: CASSQGRNRRSYEQFF

J: TRBJ2-7
D: .
size: .
V: TRBV5-1
DNA: TGCGCCAGCAGCCAATCCCAGTTCTACGAGCAGTACTTC
CDR3: CASSQSQFYEQYF

J: TRBJ1-4
D: .
size: .
V: TRBV6-1
DNA: TGTGCCAGCAGTGACAGGCCTAATGAAAAACTGTTTTTT
CDR3: CASSDRPNEKLFF

J: TRBJ2-1
D: TRBD2
size: .
V: TRBV6-6
DNA: TGTGCCAGCAGTTATGGGCTAGCGGGAGGAAACAATGAGCAGTTCTTC
CDR3: CASSYGLAGGNNEQFF

J: TRBJ2-7
D: .
size: .
V: TRBV28
DNA: TGTGCCAGCAGTCGGGGAGGGGGGTCCTACGAGCAGTACTTC
CDR3: CASSRGGGSYEQYF

J: TRBJ2-2
D: .
size: .
V: TRBV5-6
DNA: TGTGCCAGCAGCCGAGGGTCTGGAGGGGCCGGGGAGCTGTTTTTT
CDR3: CASSRGSGGAGELFF

J: TRBJ2-1
D: TRBD1
size: .
V: TRBV5-6
DNA: TGTGCCAGCATAAAGGGGCAGGGGGCAAGGGATGAGCAGTTCTTC
CDR3: CASIKGQGARDEQFF

J: TRBJ1-1
D: TRBD1
size: once
V: TRBV19
DNA: TGTGCCAGTAGTCCTGTGACAGGGGTGGGGACTGAAGCTTTCTTT
CDR3: CASSPVTGVGTEAFF

J: TRBJ1-2
D: TRBD1
size: few
V: TRBV2
DNA: TGTGCCAGCATGACAGGGTATGGCTACACCTTC
CDR3: CASMTGYGYTF

J: TRBJ2-7
D: .
size: .
V: TRBV18
DNA: TGTGCCAGCTCACCGCGCAGGGCCTACGAGCAGTACTTC
CDR3: CASSPRRAYEQYF